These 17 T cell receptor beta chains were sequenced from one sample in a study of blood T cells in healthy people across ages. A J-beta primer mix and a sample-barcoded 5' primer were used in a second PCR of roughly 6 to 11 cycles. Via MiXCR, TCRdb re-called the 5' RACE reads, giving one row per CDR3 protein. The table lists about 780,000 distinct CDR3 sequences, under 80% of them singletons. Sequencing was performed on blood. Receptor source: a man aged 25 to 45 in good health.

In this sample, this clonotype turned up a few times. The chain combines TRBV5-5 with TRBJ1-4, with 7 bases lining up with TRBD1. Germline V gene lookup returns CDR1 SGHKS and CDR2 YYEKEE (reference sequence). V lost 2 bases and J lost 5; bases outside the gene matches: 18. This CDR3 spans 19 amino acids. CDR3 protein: CASSFRYQAAGTANEKLFF. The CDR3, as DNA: TGTGCCAGCAGCTTTAGGTACCAGGCCGCCGGGACAGCAAATGAAAAACTGTTTTTT.

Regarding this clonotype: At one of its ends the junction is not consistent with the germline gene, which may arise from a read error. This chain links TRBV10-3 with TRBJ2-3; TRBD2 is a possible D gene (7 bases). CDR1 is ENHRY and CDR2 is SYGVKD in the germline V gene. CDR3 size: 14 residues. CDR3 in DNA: TGTGCCAACTCCGTAAGCGGGGACACAGATACGCGGTATTTT. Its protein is CANSVSGDTDTRYF.

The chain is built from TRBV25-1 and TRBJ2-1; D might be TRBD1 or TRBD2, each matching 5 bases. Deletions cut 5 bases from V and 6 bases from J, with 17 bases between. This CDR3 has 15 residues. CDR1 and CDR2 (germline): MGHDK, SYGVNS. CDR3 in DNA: TGTGCCAGCAGTTCGCCGGGGCCGTTCTTCAATGAGCAGTTCTTC. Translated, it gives CASSSPGPFFNEQFF.

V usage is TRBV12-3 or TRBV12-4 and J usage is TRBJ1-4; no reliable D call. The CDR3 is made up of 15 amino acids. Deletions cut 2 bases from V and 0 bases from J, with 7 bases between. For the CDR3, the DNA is TGTGCCAGCAGTTTATATTCTCCAACTAATGAAAAACTGTTTTTT. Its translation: CASSLYSPTNEKLFF.

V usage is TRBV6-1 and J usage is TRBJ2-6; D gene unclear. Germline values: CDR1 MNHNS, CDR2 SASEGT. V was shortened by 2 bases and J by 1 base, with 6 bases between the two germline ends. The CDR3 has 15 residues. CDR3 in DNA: TGTGCCAGCAGTGAAATGGGTTCTGGGGCCAACGTCCTGACTTTC. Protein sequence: CASSEMGSGANVLTF.

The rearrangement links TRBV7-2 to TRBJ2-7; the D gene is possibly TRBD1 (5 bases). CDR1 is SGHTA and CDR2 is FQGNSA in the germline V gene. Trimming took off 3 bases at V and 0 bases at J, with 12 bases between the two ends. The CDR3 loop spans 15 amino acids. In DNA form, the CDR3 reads TGTGCCAGCAGCTTTCGGCAGGGAACCTCCTACGAGCAGTACTTC. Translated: CASSFRQGTSYEQYF.

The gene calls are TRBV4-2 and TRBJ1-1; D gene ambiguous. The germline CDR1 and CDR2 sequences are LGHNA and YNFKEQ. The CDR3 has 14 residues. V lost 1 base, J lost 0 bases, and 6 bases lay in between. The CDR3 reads CASSQVNLNTEAFF. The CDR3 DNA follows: TGTGCCAGCAGCCAAGTTAATCTGAACACTGAAGCTTTCTTT.

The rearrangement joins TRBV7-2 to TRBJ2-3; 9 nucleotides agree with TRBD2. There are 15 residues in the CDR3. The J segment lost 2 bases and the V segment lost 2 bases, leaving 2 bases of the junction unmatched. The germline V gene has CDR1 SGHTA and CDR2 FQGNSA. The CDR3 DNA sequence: TGTGCCAGCAGCTTACTAGCGGGACCCACAGATACGCAGTATTTT. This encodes CASSLLAGPTDTQYF.

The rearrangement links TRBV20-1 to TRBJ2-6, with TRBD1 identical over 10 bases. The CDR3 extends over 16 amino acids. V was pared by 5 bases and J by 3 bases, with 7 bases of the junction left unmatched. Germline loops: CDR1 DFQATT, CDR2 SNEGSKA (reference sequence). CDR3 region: CSAPGQGQSGANVLTF. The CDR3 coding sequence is TGCAGTGCTCCGGGACAGGGGCAAAGTGGGGCCAACGTCCTGACTTTC.

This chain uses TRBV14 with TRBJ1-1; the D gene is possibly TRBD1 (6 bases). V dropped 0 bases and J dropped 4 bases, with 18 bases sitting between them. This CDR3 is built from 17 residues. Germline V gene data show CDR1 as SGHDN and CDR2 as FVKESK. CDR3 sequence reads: CASSQEVAIRGITEAFF. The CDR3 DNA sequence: TGTGCCAGCAGCCAAGAAGTGGCGATCAGGGGAATCACTGAAGCTTTCTTT. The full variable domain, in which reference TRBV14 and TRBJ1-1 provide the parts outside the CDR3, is EAGVTQFPSHSVIEKGQTVTLRCDPISGHDNLYWYRRVMGKEIKFLLHFVKESKQDESGMPNNRFLAERTGGTYSTLKVQPAELEDSGVYFCASSQEVAIRGITEAFFGQGTRLTVV.

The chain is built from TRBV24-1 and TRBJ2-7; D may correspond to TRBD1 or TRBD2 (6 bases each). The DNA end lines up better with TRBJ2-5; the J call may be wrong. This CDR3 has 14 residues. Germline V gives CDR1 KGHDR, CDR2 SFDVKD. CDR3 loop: CATSDNREEETQYF. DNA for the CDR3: TGTGCCACCAGTGATAACAGGGAGGAAGAGACCCAGTACTTC.

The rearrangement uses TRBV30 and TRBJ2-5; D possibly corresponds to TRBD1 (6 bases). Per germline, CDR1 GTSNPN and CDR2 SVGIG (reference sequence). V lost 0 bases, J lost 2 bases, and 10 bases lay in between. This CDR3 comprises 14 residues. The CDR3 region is CAWSVLTGQETQYF. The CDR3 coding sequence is TGTGCCTGGAGTGTCCTGACAGGACAAGAGACCCAGTACTTC.

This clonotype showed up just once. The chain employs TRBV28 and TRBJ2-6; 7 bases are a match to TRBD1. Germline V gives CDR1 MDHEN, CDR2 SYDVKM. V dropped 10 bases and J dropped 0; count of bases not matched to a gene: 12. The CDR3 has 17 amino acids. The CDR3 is CAIDKRRQGSGANVLTF. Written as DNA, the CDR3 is TGTGCCATCGACAAGAGGAGACAGGGCTCTGGGGCCAACGTCCTGACTTTC.

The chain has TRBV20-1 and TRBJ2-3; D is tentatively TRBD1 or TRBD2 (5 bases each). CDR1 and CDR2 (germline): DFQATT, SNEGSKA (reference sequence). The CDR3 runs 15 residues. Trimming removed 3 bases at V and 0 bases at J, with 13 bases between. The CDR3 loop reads CSASGGDHSTDTQYF. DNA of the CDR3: TGCAGTGCTAGTGGGGGAGACCATAGCACAGATACGCAGTATTTT.

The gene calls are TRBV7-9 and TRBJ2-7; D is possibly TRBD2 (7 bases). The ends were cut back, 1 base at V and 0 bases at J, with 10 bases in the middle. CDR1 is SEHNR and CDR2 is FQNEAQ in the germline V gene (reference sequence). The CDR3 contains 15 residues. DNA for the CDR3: TGTGCCAGCAGCTTAGTCGGGGGGCTCTCCTACGAGCAGTACTTC. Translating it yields CASSLVGGLSYEQYF.

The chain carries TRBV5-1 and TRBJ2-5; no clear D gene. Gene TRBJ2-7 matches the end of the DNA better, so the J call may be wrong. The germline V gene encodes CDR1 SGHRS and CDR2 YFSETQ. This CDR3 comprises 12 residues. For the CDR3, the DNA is TGCGCCAGCAGCTTCAACAGTAACGAGCAGTACTTC. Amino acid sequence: CASSFNSNEQYF.

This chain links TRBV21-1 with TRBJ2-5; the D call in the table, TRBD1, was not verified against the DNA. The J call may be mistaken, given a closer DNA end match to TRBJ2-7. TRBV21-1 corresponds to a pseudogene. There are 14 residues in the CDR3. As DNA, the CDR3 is TGTGCCAGCAGTGGCAGGGGAGAAGGATACGAGCAGTACTTC. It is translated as CASSGRGEGYEQYF.